Listed below are T cell receptor beta chains from one sample, sequenced in a study of T cell responses to AZD1222 COVID-19 vaccine. Some clones are missing from TCRdb's copy, which holds only in-frame ones; the method was immunoSEQ multiplex PCR. The data hold around 140,000 clones, with 93% observed a single time. Sequenced material: peripheral blood, taken on day 0 of AZD1222 vaccination. All receptors come from an adult in good health. Both conserved end residues are trimmed from each CDR3. Fields, in order: V gene, J gene, CDR3 protein.

>TRBV18|TRBJ2-7
ASSPPGSNEQY
>TRBV19|TRBJ2-1
ASSILLAGGLEQF
>TRBV28|TRBJ2-2
ASSSGASGKNTGELF
>TRBV3-1/TRBV3-2|TRBJ2-7
ASSQDPGGSYEQY
>TRBV3-1/TRBV3-2|TRBJ2-5
ASSQDRTSGRGQETQY
>TRBV5-4|TRBJ2-7
ASSLGLQGYYEQY
>TRBV7-8|TRBJ2-4
ASSTGRVQNIQY
>TRBV4-2|TRBJ1-2
ASSRTPDRVGYGYT
>TRBV7-9|TRBJ1-4
ASSPTPGAGEKLF
>TRBV7-9|TRBJ1-6
ASSFHRTAAPLH